This entry lists 3 T cell receptor beta chains sequenced from one sample in a study of T-cell reconstitution after alpha-beta-depleted transplantation in children listed by TCRdb under 2016. The label giving this sample's treatment or condition can be read as: allogeneic hematopoietic cell transplantation with graft depleted of TCRalphabeta T cells and CD19 B cells. The method behind the library was PCR. These reads were obtained on an Illumina HiSeq 2500. Molecular barcoding was employed in the preparation of TCR libraries, with unique molecular identifiers being used to normalize TCRbeta repertoire quantification. The raw public reads went through TCRdb reprocessing: fastp at Q25, MiXCR clone calling, in-frame beta chains kept. Each entry merges the rows of one CDR3 protein and shows their most common DNA and genes. This sample holds some 840,000 distinct CDR3 sequences; approximately 15% were observed only once. The ten top clones hold approximately 5% of the sample.

This sample comprised PBMCs, mostly from graft donor cells, obtained 360 days after TCRalphabeta/CD19-depleted stem cell transplant. These TCRs come from a male patient under 18 who had a stem cell transplant for acute lymphoblastic leukemia, so the T cells may come from the graft donor.

This clonotype came up a few times. The CDR3 coding sequence is TGTGCCAGCAGTTACAGAAGGGGCCCGAATGAAAAACTGTTTTTT. Translation: CASSYRRGPNEKLFF. V usage is TRBV6-5 and J usage is TRBJ1-4, with D possibly TRBD1 on 5 matching bases. Germline CDR1 reads MNHEY; CDR2 reads SVGAGI. V dropped 2 bases and J dropped 5 bases, with 12 bases sitting between them. This CDR3 contains 15 residues.

The chain carries TRBV5-4 and TRBJ2-2; TRBD2 is a possible D gene (5 bases). Deletions cut 9 bases from V and 0 bases from J, with 12 bases between. Germline loops: CDR1 SGHNT, CDR2 YYREEE (reference sequence). This CDR3 is built from 14 residues. The DNA of the CDR3 is TGTGCCATCCACTCGCGGGCGAACACCGGGGAGCTGTTTTTT. Encoded protein: CAIHSRANTGELFF.

The J gene is TRBJ2-5, the V gene TRBV7-7; 10 nucleotides match TRBD1. The CDR3 is 15 amino acids. The trim removed 4 bases at V and 2 bases at J, leaving 4 bases unmatched. Germline CDR1 SSHAT, CDR2 FNYEAQ (reference sequence). The CDR3 sequence: CASSWGTGVQETQYF. CDR3 nucleotides: TGTGCCAGCAGCTGGGGGACAGGGGTTCAAGAGACCCAGTACTTC.